These 5 T cell receptor beta chains came from one sample sequenced in a study of blood T cell repertoires in COVID-19. Libraries were prepared by immunoSEQ multiplex PCR; TCRdb keeps only in-frame clonotypes and omits some of them. The table has 150,000 to 200,000 clones, roughly four fifths seen once. The specimen sequenced was peripheral blood. Receptors were obtained from a man aged 65 to 79 who had recovered from COVID-19.

In its sample, this clone was seen a few times. The chain links TRBV4-1 to TRBJ1-6, with TRBD1 identical over 8 bases. The ends lost 0 bases at V and 6 bases at J; junction bases unmatched: 1. The CDR3 consists of 15 residues. Looked up from germline, CDR1 is MGHRA and CDR2 is YSYEKL. CDR3 loop: CASSQEDRVNSPLHF. The CDR3 coding sequence is TGCGCCAGCAGCCAAGAGGACAGGGTTAATTCACCCCTCCACTTT.

In DNA, the CDR3 is TGTGCCAGCAGGAGGGATCTAGCGAACAATGAGCAGTTCTTC. This encodes CASRRDLANNEQFF. The J gene is TRBJ2-1, the V gene TRBV2; D may be TRBD2 (6 bases). Germline lookup yields CDR1 SNHLY and CDR2 FYNNEI. This CDR3 has 14 residues. V lost 6 bases and J 5 bases, leaving 14 bases between the germline ends.

This chain connects TRBV28 to TRBJ2-3, with D perhaps TRBD2 (6 bases). Germline assignment: CDR1 MDHEN and CDR2 SYDVKM. V lost 6 bases, J lost 3 bases, and 10 bases lay in between. CDR3 length equals 13 residues. CDR3 sequence: CASRRDGTDTQYF. The CDR3 DNA follows: TGTGCCAGCAGGCGGGACGGGACAGATACGCAGTATTTT.

The chain has TRBV5-1 and TRBJ2-1, with a tentative D call TRBD2 (5 bases). Trimming pared 0 bases from V and 2 bases from J, leaving 12 bases between. Germline CDR1 is SGHRS and CDR2 is YFSETQ. The CDR3 sequence is 16 residues long. CDR3 bases: TGCGCCAGCAGCTTGGTACCGGGAACGCCCTACAATGAGCAGTTCTTC. This sequence encodes CASSLVPGTPYNEQFF.

In this sample, this clone turned up a few times. The gene calls are TRBV15 and TRBJ2-3; TRBD2 aligns across 10 bases. The V gene's germline CDR1 is LNHNV and CDR2 YYDKDF (reference sequence). J was trimmed by 2 bases and V by 0 bases; bases with no gene match: 5. The CDR3 loop spans 17 amino acids. CDR3 in amino acids: CATSRDRGLADTDTQYF. The CDR3 DNA reads as TGTGCCACCAGCAGAGATCGCGGACTAGCGGACACAGATACGCAGTATTTT.